The source of this T cell receptor (beta chain) is a study of cytomegalovirus exposure and HLA in healthy donors. Study results and caveats: The listing of roughly 160 TCR beta chains classed them as cytomegalovirus-associated.

Germline V gives CDR1 KGHSH, CDR2 LQKENI. The CDR3 totals 15 residues. The V segment lost 4 bases and the J segment 6 bases; nucleotides outside the gene matches: 9. Turning to this clone: Its antigen is unknown.

Data came from immunoSEQ multiplex PCR; TCRdb stores just in-frame clones and leaves some out. The sample shows around 220,000 clones, roughly 88% of them seen only once. Sequenced: PBMCs. The clonotype originates from a woman younger than 35 in good health and CMV-seronegative. The chain combines TRBV18 with TRBJ1-1, with TRBD1 matching over 9 bases. CDR3 sequence (DNA): TGTGCCAGCTCACTGACAGGGGGGAGTAGCGCTGAAGCTTTCTTT. This sequence encodes CASSLTGGSSAEAFF.